These T cell receptor beta chains were read from a single sample in a study of cytomegalovirus exposure and HLA in healthy donors. This table comes from immunoSEQ multiplex PCR, and its TCRdb copy is limited to in-frame clones, with some not included. Here the sample spans more than 150,000 clones, 75% to 90% being singletons. The sample consisted of PBMCs. These receptors originate from a girl aged 5-17 years in good health and CMV-seropositive. CDR3s leave out the opening cysteine and the closing phenylalanine or tryptophan.

>TRBJ2-2|TRBV11-2
ASSFLGGGELF
>TRBJ1-5|TRBV2
ASKGQLNQPQH
>TRBJ1-2|TRBV12-5
ASGYRTYYGYT
>TRBJ1-2|TRBV6-1
ASSDGQSWGYT
>TRBJ2-5|TRBV28
ASSSLAGETQY
>TRBJ2-2|TRBV2
ASSKDSAGTGELF
>TRBJ2-7|TRBV7-2
ASSSQRGYEQY
>TRBJ1-6|TRBV7-2
ASSLMVSGVEVDNSPLH
>TRBJ1-1|TRBV4-1
ASSQEQGAIKTEAF
>TRBJ2-7|TRBV5-6
ASSLIRQGAEQY
>TRBJ2-1|TRBV6-1
ASSAALRTSSYNEQF
>TRBJ1-4|TRBV7-9
ASSSGTGNEKLF
>TRBJ1-1|TRBV6-1
ASSEFRRVEAF
>TRBJ2-7|TRBV5-4
ASSPNRVTYEQY
>TRBJ2-3|TRBV27
ASSLIPPGGLADTQY
>TRBJ2-7|TRBV5-4
ASSWPGFDEQY
>TRBJ2-1|TRBV5-1
ASSSGQVPGNEQF
>TRBJ1-1|TRBV5-6
ASSLGVNTEAF
>TRBJ1-1|TRBV6-1
ASSEYRGTEAF
>TRBJ2-3|TRBV13
ASSSSGKSTDTQY
>TRBJ1-2|TRBV6-6
ASSSLGGSGLGGYT
>-|TRBV6-5
ASSRDLTYEQY
>TRBJ2-3|TRBV4-1
ASSQVGGRTQY
>TRBJ2-2|TRBV2
ASSEVAGADGELF
>TRBJ1-2|TRBV5-4
ASSQDRAFRSYGYT
>TRBJ2-5|TRBV5-4
ASSLASGSGRGETQY
>TRBJ1-1|TRBV14
ASSQDRTLWDTEAF
>TRBJ2-2|TRBV7-8
ASSPRLTGEYLELF
>TRBJ1-1|TRBV27
ASSSAGSTEAF
>TRBJ2-3|TRBV4-1
ASSQGAQRIVTDTQY
>TRBJ2-7|TRBV6-5
ASRLNPGGPYEQY
>TRBJ2-5|TRBV10-1
ASSPSGQETQY
>TRBJ2-7|TRBV19
ASSRTDYEQY
>TRBJ1-1|TRBV19
ASRPGQGYMNTEAF
>TRBJ2-1|TRBV6-5
ASGLSYNEQF
>TRBJ1-2|TRBV29-1
SVVSLTGVYGYT
>TRBJ2-1|TRBV5-1
ASSSRLAGQEWEF
>TRBJ2-1|TRBV20-1
SAEREHEQF
>TRBJ1-5|TRBV15
ATSGGQGKGQPQH
>TRBJ2-7|TRBV5-1
ASGEGTYSYEQY
>TRBJ2-1|TRBV27
ASSQQLPGTNYNEQF
>TRBJ2-1|TRBV5-1
ASSWDLAGGGNEQF
>TRBJ1-5|TRBV19
ASSIRDYQPQH
>TRBJ2-2|TRBV6-1
ASSGRELQTGELF
>TRBJ2-7|TRBV2
ASSGLAGAAHEQY
>TRBJ2-1|TRBV6-4
ASTEEASGNNEQF
>TRBJ2-2|TRBV6-5
ASSKVAGGPMELF
>-|TRBV4-3
ASSHSRTSGVYEQY